These 10 T cell receptor beta chains originate from one sample sequenced in a study of shared clonotypes between healthy human individuals. Sequencing was performed with immunoSEQ multiplex PCR; in TCRdb, only in-frame clones are kept and a portion is missing. The sample yields roughly 2,300,000 clones, roughly 92% seen once. The sequencing input was naive CD4+ T cells from PBMCs. Subset defined: CD45RA+ positively selected. These receptors were taken from a man between 18 and 35 years old in good health. Some clones in this sample may be carry-over from other donors' samples.

This chain joins TRBV2 and TRBJ1-5, with D maybe TRBD1 (5 bases). Germline V gene lookup returns CDR1 SNHLY and CDR2 FYNNEI. The CDR3 is made up of 14 amino acids. V lost 7 bases, J lost 0 bases, and 10 bases lay in between. CDR3 amino acids: CASTGILSNQPQHF. DNA for the CDR3: TGTGCCAGCACAGGGATCCTTAGCAATCAGCCCCAGCATTTT.

Regarding this clone: Other DNA sequences of this sample code for an identical CDR3. The J gene is TRBJ2-2, the V gene TRBV9, with TRBD2 matching over 10 bases. V was pared by 0 bases and J by 3 bases, with 2 bases of the junction left unmatched. The CDR3 totals 16 residues. Looked up from germline, CDR1 is SGDLS and CDR2 is YYNGEE. This CDR3 is CASSVGTSGYTGELFF. CDR3 coding DNA: TGTGCCAGCAGCGTAGGGACTAGCGGATACACCGGGGAGCTGTTTTTT.

The rearrangement links TRBV7-8 to TRBJ2-3; no clear D gene. Germline V gene sequence: CDR1 SGHVS, CDR2 FQNEAQ. V was clipped by 5 bases and J by 1 base, with 13 bases between them. The CDR3 runs to 15 residues. The CDR3 here is CASSPDWSRTDTQYF. The CDR3 nucleotides read TGTGCCAGCAGCCCTGACTGGTCTCGCACAGATACGCAGTATTTT.

The genes are TRBV29-1 and TRBJ2-1; 8 bases align to TRBD1. The CDR3 consists of 14 residues. The ends lost 7 bases at V and 6 bases at J; junction bases unmatched: 11. CDR1 is SQVTM and CDR2 is ANQGSEA in the germline V gene. The CDR3 loop is CSGAGTGGINEQFF. The CDR3 region has the DNA TGCAGCGGGGCCGGAACAGGGGGAATCAATGAGCAGTTCTTC.

This clone has a handful of counts. V and J are TRBV7-3 and TRBJ1-2; D may be TRBD1 (6 bases). The V gene's germline CDR1 is SGHTA and CDR2 FQGTGA. CDR3 length: 13 amino acids. Trimming removed 2 bases from V and 8 bases from J, with 12 bases in between. The DNA of the CDR3 is TGTGCCAGCAGCTTACCGTCAGGGGAAGGCTACACCTTC. Translation: CASSLPSGEGYTF.

Worth noting for this clone: Additional DNA sequences in this sample encode the identical CDR3. The rearrangement uses TRBV7-9 and TRBJ1-5, with D unclear. The CDR3 loop spans 12 amino acids. The germline V gene has CDR1 SEHNR and CDR2 FQNEAQ (reference sequence). V lost 1 base, J lost 6 bases, and 4 bases lay in between. The CDR3 here is CASSLGGQPQHF. The CDR3 DNA sequence: TGTGCCAGCAGCTTAGGAGGTCAGCCCCAGCATTTT.

The chain employs TRBV5-1 and TRBJ1-1, with 7 bases that match TRBD1. This CDR3 region has 15 residues. V was clipped by 4 bases and J by 4 bases; unmatched bases: 10. In germline, CDR1 is SGHRS, CDR2 YFSETQ. In DNA form, the CDR3 reads TGCGCCAGCAGCCCTCAGGGGGTACGAGGCACTGAAGCTTTCTTT. Its translation: CASSPQGVRGTEAFF.

Details on this clone: This CDR3 is also generated by other DNA sequences in the sample. The V and J genes are TRBV28 and TRBJ2-1; no clear D gene. Germline CDR1 reads MDHEN; CDR2 reads SYDVKM. CDR3 size: 14 residues. The V gene lost 3 bases and the J gene lost 4 bases, with 10 bases spanning the gap. The CDR3 DNA is TGTGCCAGCAGTTTGTCCCAACCTTACAATGAGCAGTTCTTC. It translates to CASSLSQPYNEQFF.

The genes are TRBV7-6 and TRBJ2-2; D gene uncertain. Between the trimmed V and J ends, which lost 5 bases and 6 bases, there was a span of 13 bases. Germline V gene data show CDR1 as SGHVS and CDR2 as FNYEAQ. The CDR3 length is 14 residues. CDR3: CASSGMAIAGELFF. The CDR3 coding sequence is TGTGCCAGCAGCGGAATGGCTATTGCCGGGGAGCTGTTTTTT.

A word on this clone: Other DNA sequences in the same sample also yield this CDR3. The chain has TRBV5-4 and TRBJ2-3, with 7 bases lining up with TRBD1. The CDR3 covers 13 residues. With 4 bases clipped from V and 5 bases from J, the junction kept 4 bases outside the gene matches. Germline CDR1 and CDR2: SGHNT and YYREEE (reference sequence). Here the CDR3 DNA reads TGTGCCAGCAGCCCCGACAGGGAAGATACGCAGTATTTT. Translation gives CASSPDREDTQYF.